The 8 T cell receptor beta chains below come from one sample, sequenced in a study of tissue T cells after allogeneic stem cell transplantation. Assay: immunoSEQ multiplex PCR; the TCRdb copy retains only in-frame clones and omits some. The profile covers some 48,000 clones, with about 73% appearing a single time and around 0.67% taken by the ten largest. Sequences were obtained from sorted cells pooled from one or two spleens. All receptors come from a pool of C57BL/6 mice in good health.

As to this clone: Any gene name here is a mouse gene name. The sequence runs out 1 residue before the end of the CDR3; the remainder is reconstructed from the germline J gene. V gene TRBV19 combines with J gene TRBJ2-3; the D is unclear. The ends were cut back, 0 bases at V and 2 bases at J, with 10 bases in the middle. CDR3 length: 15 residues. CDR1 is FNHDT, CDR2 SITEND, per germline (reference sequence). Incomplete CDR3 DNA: TGTGCCAGCAGTATAGGAGGGATTAATGCAGAAACGCTGTAT. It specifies CASSIGGINAETLY. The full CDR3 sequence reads CASSIGGINAETLYF.

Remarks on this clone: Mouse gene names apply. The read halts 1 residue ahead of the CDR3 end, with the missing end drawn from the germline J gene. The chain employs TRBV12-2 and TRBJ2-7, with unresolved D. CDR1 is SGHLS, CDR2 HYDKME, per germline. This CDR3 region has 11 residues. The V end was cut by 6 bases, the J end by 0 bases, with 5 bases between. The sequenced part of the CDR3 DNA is TGTGCCAGCGAGGCCTCCTATGAACAGTAC. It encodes CASEASYEQY. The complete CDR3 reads CASEASYEQYF.

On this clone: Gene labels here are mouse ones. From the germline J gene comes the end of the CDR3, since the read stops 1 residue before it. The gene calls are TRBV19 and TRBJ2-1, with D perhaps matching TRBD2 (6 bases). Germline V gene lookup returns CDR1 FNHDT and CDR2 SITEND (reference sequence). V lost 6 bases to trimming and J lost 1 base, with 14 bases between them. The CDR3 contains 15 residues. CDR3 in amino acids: CASTPRDLNYAEQFF. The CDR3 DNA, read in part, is TGTGCCAGCACCCCCCGGGACTTAAACTATGCTGAGCAGTTC.

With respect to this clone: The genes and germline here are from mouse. The sequenced part of the CDR3 DNA is TGTGCCAGCAGCTTAGGGACAGGGTGGGCTGAGCAGTTC. The encoded protein is CASSLGTGWAEQF. The entire CDR3 protein is CASSLGTGWAEQFF. The rearrangement links TRBV3 to TRBJ2-1, with TRBD1 matching over 8 bases. The missing CDR3 end, 1 residue past where the read stops, is filled in from the germline J gene. CDR1 is SNHLY and CDR2 is FYNGKV in the germline V gene (reference sequence). The CDR3 is made up of 14 amino acids. The junction had 3 bases not matched to a gene; V was cut back by 1 base and J by 7 bases.

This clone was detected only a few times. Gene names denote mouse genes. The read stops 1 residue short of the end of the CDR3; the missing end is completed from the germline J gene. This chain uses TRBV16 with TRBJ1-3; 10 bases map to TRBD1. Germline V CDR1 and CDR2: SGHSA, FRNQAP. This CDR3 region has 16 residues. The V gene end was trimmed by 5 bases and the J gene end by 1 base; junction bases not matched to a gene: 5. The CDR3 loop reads CASSPRTGGSGNTLYF. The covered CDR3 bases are TGTGCAAGCAGCCCACGGACAGGGGGATCTGGAAATACGCTCTAT.

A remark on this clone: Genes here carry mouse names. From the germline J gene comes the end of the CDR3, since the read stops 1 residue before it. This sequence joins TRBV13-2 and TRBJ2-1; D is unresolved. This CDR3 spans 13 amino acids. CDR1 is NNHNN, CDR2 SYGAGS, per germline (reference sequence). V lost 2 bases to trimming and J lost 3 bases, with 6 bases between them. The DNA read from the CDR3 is TGTGCCAGCGGTGACAACAGCTATGCTGAGCAGTTC. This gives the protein CASGDNSYAEQF. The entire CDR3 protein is CASGDNSYAEQFF.

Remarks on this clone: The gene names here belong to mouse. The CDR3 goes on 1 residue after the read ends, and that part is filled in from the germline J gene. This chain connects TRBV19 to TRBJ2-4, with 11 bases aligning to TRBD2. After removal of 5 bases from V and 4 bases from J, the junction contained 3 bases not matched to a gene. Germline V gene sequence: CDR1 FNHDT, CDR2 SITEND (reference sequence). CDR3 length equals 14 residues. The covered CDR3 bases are TGTGCCAGCAGCCCGACTGGGGGGGAAAACACCTTGTAC. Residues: CASSPTGGENTLY. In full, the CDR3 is CASSPTGGENTLYF. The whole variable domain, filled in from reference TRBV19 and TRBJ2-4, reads GGIITQTPKFLIGQEGQKLTLKCQQNFNHDTMYWYRQDSGKGLRLIYYSITENDLQKGDLSEGYDASREKKSSFSLTVTSAQKNEMAVFLCASSPTGGENTLYFGAGTRLSVL.

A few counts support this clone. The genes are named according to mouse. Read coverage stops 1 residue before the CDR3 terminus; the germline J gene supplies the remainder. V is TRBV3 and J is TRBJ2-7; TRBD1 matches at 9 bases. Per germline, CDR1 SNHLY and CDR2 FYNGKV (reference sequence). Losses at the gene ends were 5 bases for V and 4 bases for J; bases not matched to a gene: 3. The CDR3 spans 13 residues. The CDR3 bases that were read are TGTGCCAGCAGCCAGACAGGGGGGTATGAACAGTAC. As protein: CASSQTGGYEQY. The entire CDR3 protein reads CASSQTGGYEQYF.